These 2 T cell receptor beta chains share one sample of origin, sequenced in a study of cytotoxic CD8 clonotypes in ibrutinib-treated CLL. Method: immunoSEQ multiplex PCR; TCRdb's copy keeps in-frame clones and lacks some. The sample contains tens of thousands of clones, around 84% of which appear only once. The specimen comprised PBMCs, sampled before ibrutinib treatment. All receptors derive from a human donor with chronic lymphocytic leukemia.

This clone has a single count. This rearrangement joins TRBV6-1 to TRBJ2-4; TRBD1 matches 9 bases. CDR3 length equals 13 residues. Germline loops: CDR1 MNHNS, CDR2 SASEGT. V lost 8 bases, J lost 7 bases, and 6 bases stayed unmatched. This chain's CDR3 is CASQADRGNIQYF. DNA of the CDR3: TGTGCCAGCCAAGCCGACAGGGGGAACATTCAGTACTTC.

This chain links TRBV4-2 with TRBJ2-7; a weak D match, TRBD2 (6 bases). This CDR3 contains 15 residues. In germline, CDR1 is LGHNA, CDR2 YNFKEQ. Trimming removed 1 base at V and 3 bases at J, with 13 bases between. CDR3 in amino acids: CASSQVGGILYEQYF. The CDR3, as DNA: TGTGCCAGCAGCCAAGTCGGAGGGATTCTCTACGAGCAGTACTTC.